The clone carrying this T cell receptor beta chain appeared a single time. Its antigen is not identified. Sequencing was performed with immunoSEQ multiplex PCR; in TCRdb, only in-frame clones are kept and a portion is missing. The table includes tens of thousands of clones, roughly 87% detected once. This sample was included in a study of T cell responses to AZD1222 COVID-19 vaccine. Regarding the study as a whole: Donors were largely white British and mainly female; clonal diversity was possibly underestimated.

It was second doses at about 4 or about 12 weeks that were pooled. Trimming removed 4 bases from V and 1 base from J, with 16 bases in between. This CDR3 has 16 residues. Germline V gives CDR1 LNHDA, CDR2 SQIVND (reference sequence). The rearrangement uses TRBV19 and TRBJ1-1; a weak D match, TRBD1 (6 bases). Sequences were derived from peripheral blood, sampled 28 days after the second AZD1222 dose. The origin of this receptor is an adult who received the AZD1222 COVID-19 vaccine. The CDR3 is CASSTTRGSRNTEAFF. Here the CDR3 DNA reads TGTGCCAGTAGTACGACAAGGGGGAGTCGGAACACTGAAGCTTTCTTT.